This TCR beta chain was sequenced in a study of vaccination and CD4 T cells after COVID-19. Study-level information: Control cultures received a CEFX pool, an HIV-1 Nef pool, or no peptide.

An Oncomine TCR Beta short-read assay was used to sequence the DNA from cultured CD4+ T cells. One entry per CDR3 protein, called by TCRdb with MiXCR from the PCR reads. Of about 19,000 distinct CDR3 sequences listed, roughly 55% were seen once; the top ten hold 6.5% to 7.5%. Treatment here: roughly 11-day PBMC culture with coronavirus spike peptide pools or control peptides (ViraFEST assay). Fresh IL-2 medium replaced half the culture medium on days 3 and 7. About this clonotype: Antigen unknown.

Germline assignment: CDR1 LNHDA and CDR2 SQIVND (reference sequence). With 5 bases removed from V and 1 base from J, the gap between germline ends came to 14 bases. The CDR3 covers 15 residues. The sequence was collected from a human donor who had recovered from COVID-19. The gene calls are TRBV19 and TRBJ1-2, with a weak D call TRBD1 (5 bases). Sequencing used CD4+ T cells from blood, cultured in vitro. As DNA, the CDR3 is TGTGCCAGTAGTTGGGACTTAGAAGGTAACTATGGCTACACCTTC. Translation gives CASSWDLEGNYGYTF.